This T cell receptor (beta chain) emerged from a study of shared clonotypes between healthy human individuals. Profiled with immunoSEQ multiplex PCR; TCRdb holds only in-frame clones, not every one. This repertoire shows hundreds of thousands of clones, around 96% found once; its top ten account for less than 0.25%. The naive CD8 subset, CD45RO-negative cells positively selected for CCR7, excluded terminally differentiated effector memory CD45RA+ cells. CDR1 is LNHDA, CDR2 SQIVND, per germline (reference sequence). The CDR3 has 13 residues. V was trimmed by 4 bases and J by 5 bases, leaving 11 bases between them. Study-level findings and limits: Memory subsets generally showed lower estimated richness than naive subsets.

A remark on this clone: Its cognate antigen is unknown.

This sequence joins TRBV19 and TRBJ1-2; D is unresolved. The source material was naive CD8+ T cells sorted from blood. The TCR comes from a man between 25 and 39 years old in good health. The CDR3 is CASSKDVEYGYTF. The CDR3 coding sequence is TGTGCCAGTAGTAAGGACGTAGAGTATGGCTACACCTTC.